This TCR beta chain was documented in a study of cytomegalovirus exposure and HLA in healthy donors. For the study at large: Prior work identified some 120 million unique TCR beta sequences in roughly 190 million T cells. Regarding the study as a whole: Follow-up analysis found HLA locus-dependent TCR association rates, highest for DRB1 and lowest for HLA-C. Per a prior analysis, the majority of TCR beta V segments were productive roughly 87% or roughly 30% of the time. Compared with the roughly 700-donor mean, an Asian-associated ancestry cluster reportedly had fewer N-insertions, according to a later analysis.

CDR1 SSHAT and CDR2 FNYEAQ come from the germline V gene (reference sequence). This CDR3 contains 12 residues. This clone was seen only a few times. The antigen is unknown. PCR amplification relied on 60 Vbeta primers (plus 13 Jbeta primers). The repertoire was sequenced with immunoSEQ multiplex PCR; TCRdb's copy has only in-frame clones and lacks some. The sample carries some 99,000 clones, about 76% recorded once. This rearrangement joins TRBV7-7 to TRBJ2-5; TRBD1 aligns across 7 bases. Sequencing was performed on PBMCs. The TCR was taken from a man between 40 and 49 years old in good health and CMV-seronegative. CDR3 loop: CATGQSQETQYF. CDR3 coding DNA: TGTGCTACGGGACAGTCCCAAGAGACCCAGTACTTC.